The entry below describes one T cell receptor beta chain. Its specificity is unknown. This entry comes from a study of shared clonotypes between healthy human individuals. Study-wide points: Estimated richness values were generally larger in naive subsets than in memory subsets. It was observed that roughly 5.4% of naive CD4 clonotypes were shared across several donors.

Assay execution took place at the deep level. TCRdb's copy holds only in-frame clones and misses some; the assay was immunoSEQ multiplex PCR. The repertoire holds about a million clones, with approximately 80% as singletons. This TCR was recovered from a man between 18 and 29 years old in good health. Sequencing was done on a sample of memory CD4+ T cells sorted from blood. The subset was: CD45RA-negative fraction.

CDR3 region: CASSYSGGWSETQYF. The CDR3 nucleotides are TGTGCCAGCAGCTATTCCGGGGGCTGGTCGGAGACCCAGTACTTC. This sequence joins TRBV7-6 and TRBJ2-5; D tentatively fits TRBD1 or TRBD2 (6 bases each). CDR1 is SGHVS, CDR2 FNYEAQ, per germline. There are 15 residues in the CDR3. Trimming stripped 4 bases from V and 5 bases from J, with 17 bases between.